Each of the 27 T cell receptor beta chains below was sequenced from the same sample in a study of blood T cell repertoires in COVID-19. This table comes from immunoSEQ multiplex PCR, and its TCRdb copy is limited to in-frame clones, with some not included. Seen here are approximately 100,000 clones, about 90% observed once, and the top ten hold 4% to 4.5%. Sequencing was performed on peripheral blood. These receptors were collected from a human donor with COVID-19, enrolled during active disease. The donor label of this sample is uncertain.

This clone was found once. The J gene is TRBJ1-1, the V gene TRBV15; D might be TRBD1 (5 bases). Looked up from germline, CDR1 is LNHNV and CDR2 is YYDKDF (reference sequence). V shed 1 base and J shed 5 bases, with 11 bases lying between them. The length of the CDR3 is 14 residues. The CDR3 sequence: CATSRGRGGTEAFF. The CDR3 nucleotides are TGTGCCACCAGCAGAGGGAGGGGCGGGACTGAAGCTTTCTTT.

The CDR3 region has the DNA TGTGCCAGCAGTTCGAACACAGGGGGAGCCTACAATGAGCAGTTCTTC. Amino acid sequence: CASSSNTGGAYNEQFF. The chain combines TRBV6-5 with TRBJ2-1; 8 bases match TRBD1. Germline loops: CDR1 MNHEY, CDR2 SVGAGI. The CDR3 has 16 residues. Losses at the gene ends were 4 bases for V and 2 bases for J; bases not matched to a gene: 7.

The chain couples TRBV14 to TRBJ1-4; possible D gene TRBD1, 6 bases. CDR3 length equals 13 residues. Per germline, CDR1 SGHDN and CDR2 FVKESK. Trimming removed 4 bases from V and 5 bases from J, with 8 bases in between. Here the CDR3 DNA reads TGTGCCAGCAGCCGGGACACCAATGAAAAACTGTTTTTT. As protein: CASSRDTNEKLFF.

V is TRBV2 and J is TRBJ1-5, with 10 nucleotides matching TRBD1. V gave up 5 bases and J gave up 5 bases; unmatched junction bases: 3. The CDR3 has 14 residues. The germline V gene encodes CDR1 SNHLY and CDR2 FYNNEI. The CDR3 is CASSPGTGDQPQHF. The CDR3 DNA sequence: TGTGCCAGCAGTCCTGGGACAGGGGATCAGCCCCAGCATTTT.

V is TRBV6-5 and J is TRBJ1-1, with a tentative D call TRBD1 (5 bases). The V gene's germline CDR1 is MNHEY and CDR2 SVGAGI. CDR3 length equals 14 residues. Trimming stripped 8 bases from V and 4 bases from J, with 17 bases between. Written as DNA, the CDR3 is TGTGCCAGCCTATTGATGGGGGGTGGCACTGAAGCTTTCTTT. Its translation is CASLLMGGGTEAFF.

This clone was detected once. The chain joins TRBV19 to TRBJ2-7; a possible D gene is TRBD2 (6 bases). The germline V gene encodes CDR1 LNHDA and CDR2 SQIVND (reference sequence). Trimming took 7 bases from V and 4 from J, leaving 14 bases between them. The length of the CDR3 is 13 residues. CDR3 DNA: TGTGCCAGTACGGGCGGGAACGGATACGAGCAGTACTTC. It yields the protein CASTGGNGYEQYF.

This clone was counted between two and nine times. The V and J genes are TRBV19 and TRBJ1-1; 7 nucleotides agree with TRBD1. The J segment lost 4 bases and the V segment lost 6 bases, leaving 8 bases of the junction unmatched. The CDR3 spans 14 residues. The V gene's germline CDR1 is LNHDA and CDR2 SQIVND (reference sequence). The DNA of the CDR3 is TGTGCCAGTAGCTCCACACAGGGGTTCACTGAAGCTTTCTTT. Protein: CASSSTQGFTEAFF.

DNA for the CDR3: TGTGCTAGTGGTTTGGTAGCGGGAGACTACACCTTC. Its translation: CASGLVAGDYTF. The rearrangement links TRBV12-5 to TRBJ1-2; D not resolved. Germline V gene lookup returns CDR1 LGHNT and CDR2 FRNRAP. With 0 bases removed from V and 10 bases from J, the gap between germline ends came to 9 bases. This CDR3 spans 12 amino acids.

The table lists this clone with a few counts. For the CDR3, the DNA is TGTGCCAGTACGGAGGTGGGCCAGCCCCAGCATTTT. Translated, it gives CASTEVGQPQHF. This sequence joins TRBV6-5 and TRBJ1-5; no definite D call. Germline CDR1 is MNHEY and CDR2 is SVGAGI. The CDR3 extends over 12 amino acids. V shed 9 bases and J shed 7 bases, with 13 bases lying between them.

This clone has a single count. The gene calls are TRBV5-6 and TRBJ1-6, with D maybe TRBD1 (6 bases). Trimming took off 6 bases at V and 10 bases at J, with 20 bases between the two ends. CDR3 length: 15 residues. Germline CDR1 and CDR2: SGHDT and YYEEEE. CDR3: CASTPSQGPGSPLHF. In DNA form, the CDR3 reads TGTGCCAGCACCCCGTCGCAGGGGCCGGGGTCACCCCTCCACTTT.

The chain joins TRBV18 to TRBJ2-2, with TRBD2 matching over 9 bases. The germline V gene encodes CDR1 KGHSH and CDR2 LQKENI. The CDR3 loop spans 17 amino acids. V shed 3 bases and J 3 bases; nucleotides not matched to a gene: 8. The CDR3 is CASSPSRTSVDTGELFF. In DNA form, the CDR3 reads TGTGCCAGCTCACCTTCCCGGACTAGCGTCGACACCGGGGAGCTGTTTTTT.

The chain has TRBV9 and TRBJ1-1, with 8 bases matching TRBD1. The CDR3 loop spans 18 amino acids. The V gene's germline CDR1 is SGDLS and CDR2 YYNGEE. The junction had 13 bases not matched to a gene; V was cut back by 0 bases and J by 3 bases. CDR3 nucleotide sequence: TGTGCCAGCAGCGTAGCGGCAGGGGGCCGTATGGGGGACACTGAAGCTTTCTTT. Its protein product is CASSVAAGGRMGDTEAFF.

The sample holds one count of this clone. Mismatch with germline at one junction end may stem from a read error. V and J are TRBV29-1 and TRBJ1-2; 7 positions agree with TRBD1. CDR1 is SQVTM and CDR2 is ANQGSEA in the germline V gene. This CDR3 is 11 amino acids long. The CDR3 spells CSVITGQASFF. CDR3 coding DNA: TGCAGCGTCATAACCGGACAGGCCAGCTTCTTC.

The V gene is TRBV7-8, the J gene TRBJ2-5; 9 bases agree with TRBD1. Per germline, CDR1 SGHVS and CDR2 FQNEAQ. The ends lost 5 bases at V and 4 bases at J; junction bases unmatched: 8. CDR3 size: 15 residues. CDR3 amino acids: CASSDWTGEGETQYF. For the CDR3, the DNA is TGTGCCAGCAGCGACTGGACAGGGGAAGGAGAGACCCAGTACTTC. The whole variable domain, remainder taken from reference TRBV7-8 and TRBJ2-5, is GAGVSQSPRYKVAKRGQDVALRCDPISGHVSLFWYQQALGQGPEFLTYFQNEAQLDKSGLPSDRFFAERPEGSVSTLKIQRTQQEDSAVYLCASSDWTGEGETQYFGPGTRLLVL.

This chain uses TRBV19 with TRBJ2-7; 14 nucleotides line up with TRBD2. The germline V gene has CDR1 LNHDA and CDR2 SQIVND (reference sequence). Germline trimming cut 0 bases from V and 6 bases from J; bases unmatched to any gene: 13. The CDR3 contains 19 residues. The CDR3 nucleotides are TGTGCCAGTAGTATAGAACATCGACTAGCGGGAGGGCCCGGGGGCGAGCAGTACTTC. Translated, it gives CASSIEHRLAGGPGGEQYF.

This rearrangement joins TRBV6-5 to TRBJ2-5, with 8 bases fitting TRBD2. Germline V gene data show CDR1 as MNHEY and CDR2 as SVGAGI. V trimming: 11 bases; J trimming: 1 base; junction bases outside the gene matches: 9. The CDR3 sequence is 14 residues long. The DNA for the CDR3 is TGTGCCTCCCGGGAGGGAGGGAGCCAAGAGACCCAGTACTTC. It yields the protein CASREGGSQETQYF.

This clone occurred a few times. V and J are TRBV10-2 and TRBJ1-5, with 8 bases aligning to TRBD1. Trimming at V came to 7 bases and at J to 3 bases, leaving 5 bases not matched to a gene. The germline V gene has CDR1 WSHSY and CDR2 SAAADI. The CDR3 contains 14 residues. CDR3 nucleotides: TGCGCCAGCAACGGACAGGGCCCCAATCAGCCCCAGCATTTT. It encodes CASNGQGPNQPQHF.

CDR3 protein: CASSPSGADTQYF. CDR3 nucleotide sequence: TGTGCCAGCAGTCCTAGCGGGGCAGATACGCAGTATTTT. This chain connects TRBV12-3 or TRBV12-4 to TRBJ2-3; TRBD2 matches 9 bases. This CDR3 is 13 amino acids long. With V trimmed by 5 bases and J by 4 bases, 1 base remained unmatched.

The chain carries TRBV29-1 and TRBJ1-1; D not certain. Trimming took off 5 bases at V and 4 bases at J, with 5 bases between the two ends. The CDR3 is 10 residues long. Germline V gives CDR1 SQVTM, CDR2 ANQGSEA. In DNA, the CDR3 is TGCAGCGTTCGAGTCACTGAAGCTTTCTTT. Protein product: CSVRVTEAFF.

This chain connects TRBV6-6 to TRBJ2-2; 9 bases fit TRBD1. In germline, CDR1 is MNHNY, CDR2 SVGAGI (reference sequence). The length of the CDR3 is 15 residues. Trimming removed 6 bases from V and 4 bases from J; junction bases left unmatched: 6. The CDR3 coding sequence is TGTGCCAGCAGACAGACAGGGGGTCCCACCGGGGAGCTGTTTTTT. It is translated as CASRQTGGPTGELFF.

The chain carries TRBV19 and TRBJ1-2; 9 bases line up with TRBD1. V shed 10 bases, J shed 7 bases, and the junction held 22 bases outside the gene matches. CDR3 length equals 17 residues. The germline gives CDR1 LNHDA, CDR2 SQIVND (reference sequence). CDR3 in DNA: TGTGCCACCACCCGCTCCGGGACAGGGACCCTATCAGGTGGCTACACCTTC. Protein product: CATTRSGTGTLSGGYTF.

The chain uses TRBV7-2 and TRBJ2-4, with TRBD2 as a possible D gene (6 bases). Trimming cost V 4 bases and J 2 bases, with 12 bases left between them. This CDR3 region has 15 residues. Per germline, CDR1 SGHTA and CDR2 FQGNSA. The CDR3 reads CASSSQTRTKNIQYF. DNA of the CDR3: TGTGCCAGCAGCTCTCAGACTAGGACCAAAAACATTCAGTACTTC.

The chain combines TRBV5-6 with TRBJ1-1, with D maybe TRBD1 (5 bases). The CDR3 is 16 amino acids. Trimming took off 1 base at V and 1 base at J, with 14 bases between the two ends. Germline V gene sequence: CDR1 SGHDT, CDR2 YYEEEE. The CDR3 nucleotides read TGTGCCAGCAGCTTGTTGGGGGGAGGAAAGAACACTGAAGCTTTCTTT. The encoded protein is CASSLLGGGKNTEAFF.

The rearrangement joins TRBV4-1 to TRBJ2-5; no reliable D call. The CDR3 runs to 14 residues. Germline V gene data show CDR1 as MGHRA and CDR2 as YSYEKL. V was trimmed by 1 base and J by 4 bases, leaving 10 bases between them. CDR3 in amino acids: CASSQVPGIETQYF. The CDR3, as DNA: TGCGCCAGCAGCCAAGTGCCAGGCATAGAGACCCAGTACTTC.

DNA of the CDR3: TGTGCCAGCTGCGCAGCGGAATACAATGAGCAGTTCTTC. This encodes CASCAAEYNEQFF. The rearrangement links TRBV18 to TRBJ2-1; TRBD2 is a possible D gene (5 bases). The germline gives CDR1 KGHSH, CDR2 LQKENI. The CDR3 contains 13 residues. Trimming took 7 bases from V and 4 from J, leaving 11 bases between them. The full variable domain, completed using reference TRBV18 and TRBJ2-1, is NAGVMQNPRHLVRRRGQEARLRCSPMKGHSHVYWYRQLPEEGLKFMVYLQKENIIDESGMPKERFSAEFPKEGPSILRIQQVVRGDSAAYFCASCAAEYNEQFFGPGTRLTVL.

The chain recombines TRBV6-4 with TRBJ1-6, with D tentatively TRBD1 (6 bases). V lost 2 bases and J lost 4, with 9 bases in between. Germline CDR1 is MRHNA and CDR2 is SNTAGT. The CDR3 loop spans 15 amino acids. Here the CDR3 DNA reads TGTGCCAGCAGTGACGGACAGTCGTATAATTCACCCCTCCACTTT. It translates to CASSDGQSYNSPLHF.

The chain uses TRBV7-9 and TRBJ2-3; D is perhaps TRBD1 (7 bases). Between the trimmed V and J ends, which lost 2 bases and 4 bases, there was a span of 10 bases. The CDR3 is 14 amino acids. Per germline, CDR1 SEHNR and CDR2 FQNEAQ (reference sequence). DNA for the CDR3: TGTGCCAGCAGCTTACCAGGGGGGTCAGATACGCAGTATTTT. Encoded protein: CASSLPGGSDTQYF.